This TCR beta chain came from a study of read filtering for tumor transcriptome and immune sequencing. Trimming stripped 8 bases from V and 2 bases from J, with 12 bases between. Germline V gives CDR1 SQVTM, CDR2 ANQGSEA. The CDR3 spans 12 residues. This library used around 0.4 ug RNA and molecular barcoded adaptors spanning alpha/delta and beta/gamma chains. Each CDR3 protein is one row after TCRdb ran MiXCR on the reads. The sample has some 40,000 distinct CDR3 sequences; 13% to 15% are singletons. The chain uses TRBV29-1 and TRBJ2-5, with D tentatively TRBD2 (5 bases). Sequencing was performed on a population of CD138-negative cells sorted from bone marrow. This TCR came from a donor aged 40 or over with multiple myeloma. The CDR3 region has the DNA TGCAGCCTCGGAGGCGGGCAAGAGACCCAGTACTTC. It specifies CSLGGGQETQYF.